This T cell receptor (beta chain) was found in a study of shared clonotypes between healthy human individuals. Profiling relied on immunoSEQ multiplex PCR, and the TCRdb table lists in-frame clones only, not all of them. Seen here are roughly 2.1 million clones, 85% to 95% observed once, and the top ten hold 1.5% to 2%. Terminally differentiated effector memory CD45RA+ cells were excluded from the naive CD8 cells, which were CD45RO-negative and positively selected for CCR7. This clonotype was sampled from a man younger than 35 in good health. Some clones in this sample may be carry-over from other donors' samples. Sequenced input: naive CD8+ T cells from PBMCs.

The CDR3 DNA sequence: TGTGCCAGCAGCTTGGACAGGGACCATGGCTACACCTTC. It is translated as CASSLDRDHGYTF. The chain is built from TRBV13 and TRBJ1-2, with TRBD1 identical over 8 bases. The V and J ends lost 3 bases and 6 bases, in that order; junction bases with no gene match: 3. The CDR3 is made up of 13 amino acids. Germline CDR1 reads PRHDT; CDR2 reads FYEKMQ (reference sequence).